Listed here are 15 T cell receptor beta chains from one sample, sequenced in a study of T cell responses to AZD1222 COVID-19 vaccine (dated by TCRdb to the early 2020s). Receptors were amplified or captured by the immunoSEQ multiplex PCR assay. Entries here come from immuneACCESS through TCRdb and include only in-frame sequences with V and J called. Some clones fail to appear in such tables; in the studies checked, an unresolved V gene covers under half of the shortfall, and the cause of the remainder is unknown. The sample includes roughly 100,000 clones, with around 90% observed a single time. The ten biggest clones cover 4.5% to 5.5% of the sample. Per the publication, the time point label means: baseline before first vaccination. This sample comprised peripheral blood, obtained on day 0 of AZD1222 vaccination. Receptor source: an adult in good health.

V is TRBV9 and J is TRBJ1-2; no clear D gene. This CDR3 comprises 17 residues. The germline gives CDR1 SGDLS, CDR2 YYNGEE. The V gene lost 0 bases and the J gene lost 4 bases, with 19 bases spanning the gap. CDR3: CASSVGATPSPIYGYTF. In DNA form, the CDR3 reads TGTGCCAGCAGCGTAGGGGCCACCCCGTCTCCGATCTATGGCTACACCTTC. Using reference TRBV9 and TRBJ1-2 for the parts outside the CDR3, the full variable domain is DSGVTQTPKHLITATGQRVTLRCSPRSGDLSVYWYQQSLDQGLQFLIQYYNGEERAKGNILERFSAQQFPDLHSELNLSSLELGDSALYFCASSVGATPSPIYGYTFGSGTRLTVV.

This rearrangement joins TRBV5-4 to TRBJ2-1; D tentatively reads TRBD1 or TRBD2 (5 bases each). Looked up from germline, CDR1 is SGHNT and CDR2 is YYREEE (reference sequence). V lost 4 bases and J 5 bases, leaving 22 bases between the germline ends. CDR3 length: 17 residues. The CDR3 sequence is CASSLPPYRDQHNEQFF. DNA of the CDR3: TGTGCCAGCAGCCTCCCTCCGTACCGGGACCAACACAATGAGCAGTTCTTC.

The chain recombines TRBV4-2 with TRBJ1-3, with D unresolved. The germline V gene encodes CDR1 LGHNA and CDR2 YNFKEQ. Trimming stripped 1 base from V and 1 base from J, with 2 bases between. CDR3 size: 13 residues. In DNA, the CDR3 is TGTGCCAGCAGCCAAGTATCTGGAAACACCATATATTTT. Translating gives CASSQVSGNTIYF.

The V and J genes are TRBV7-9 and TRBJ1-1; 9 nucleotides agree with TRBD1. The germline CDR1 and CDR2 sequences are SEHNR and FQNEAQ (reference sequence). The CDR3 runs 15 residues. The ends lost 5 bases at V and 0 bases at J; junction bases unmatched: 4. The CDR3: CASSGTGRMNTEAFF. The CDR3 region has the DNA TGTGCCAGCAGCGGGACAGGGAGGATGAACACTGAAGCTTTCTTT.

The chain is built from TRBV18 and TRBJ2-6; D might be TRBD2 (6 bases). Germline CDR1 is KGHSH and CDR2 is LQKENI. There are 19 residues in the CDR3. V lost 4 bases to trimming and J lost 0 bases, with 19 bases between them. The CDR3 DNA is TGTGCCAGCTCACTCTCTTGGGGACTGGGGGACTCTGGGGCCAACGTCCTGACTTTC. Translation: CASSLSWGLGDSGANVLTF.

The chain carries TRBV5-6 and TRBJ1-5; no clear D. V lost 5 bases and J lost 3, with 9 bases in between. The CDR3 runs to 13 residues. Per germline, CDR1 SGHDT and CDR2 YYEEEE. The CDR3 DNA is TGTGCCAGCAGTCCTAGTCCCAATCAGCCCCAGCATTTT. Translated: CASSPSPNQPQHF.

V is TRBV6-5 and J is TRBJ1-1, with 8 bases identical to TRBD1. The germline gives CDR1 MNHEY, CDR2 SVGAGI. The CDR3 runs 15 residues. With 2 bases clipped from V and 1 base from J, the junction kept 3 bases outside the gene matches. The CDR3 reads CASSYGQGRNTEAFF. CDR3 DNA: TGTGCCAGCAGTTACGGACAGGGACGGAACACTGAAGCTTTCTTT.

This clone was counted only a few times. CDR3 amino acids: CASSYSSVMTKTDTQYF. The DNA for the CDR3 is TGTGCCAGCAGTTACTCGAGCGTTATGACCAAGACGGATACGCAGTATTTT. V usage is TRBV6-2 or TRBV6-3 and J usage is TRBJ2-3; D call uncertain. The germline V and J ends were trimmed by 0 bases and 6 bases, with 19 bases remaining between them. CDR3 length equals 17 residues. In germline, CDR1 is MNHEY, CDR2 SVGEGT.

The rearrangement joins TRBV7-9 to TRBJ2-1; D remains ambiguous. Deletions cut 1 base from V and 6 bases from J, with 10 bases between. This CDR3 is built from 14 residues. CDR1 and CDR2 from the germline V gene are SEHNR and FQNEAQ (reference sequence). In DNA, the CDR3 is TGTGCCAGCAGCTTAGGTGACCCGGGCAATGAGCAGTTCTTC. It encodes CASSLGDPGNEQFF.

V usage is TRBV7-9 and J usage is TRBJ1-1; 12 bases align to TRBD1. The CDR3 spans 16 residues. V lost 3 bases and J lost 4; bases outside the gene matches: 6. Germline lookup yields CDR1 SEHNR and CDR2 FQNEAQ (reference sequence). The CDR3 spells CASSFGTGGASTEAFF. The CDR3 nucleotides read TGTGCCAGCAGCTTTGGGACAGGGGGCGCGAGCACTGAAGCTTTCTTT.

The chain has TRBV12-2 and TRBJ1-1. TRBV12-2 is described as a pseudogene. This CDR3 is built from 15 residues. The CDR3 protein is CASRKISGSGTEAFF. CDR3 nucleotide sequence: TGTGCAAGTCGCAAAATCTCAGGGTCGGGAACTGAAGCTTTCTTT.

The chain recombines TRBV29-1 with TRBJ1-1; 8 bases are shared with TRBD1. This CDR3 has 13 amino acids. V shed 8 bases and J 2 bases; nucleotides not matched to a gene: 7. Germline loops: CDR1 SQVTM, CDR2 ANQGSEA. CDR3 loop: CSIGTGENTEAFF. CDR3 DNA sequence: TGCAGCATCGGGACAGGCGAAAACACTGAAGCTTTCTTT. Drawing the rest from reference TRBV29-1 and TRBJ1-1, the complete variable domain is SAVISQKPSRDICQRGTSLTIQCQVDSQVTMMFWYRQQPGQSLTLIATANQGSEATYESGFVIDKFPISRPNLTFSTLTVSNMSPEDSSIYLCSIGTGENTEAFFGQGTRLTVV.

The rearrangement joins TRBV27 to TRBJ1-2; D may be TRBD1 (6 bases). The CDR3 length is 15 residues. Deletions cut 2 bases from V and 2 bases from J, with 12 bases between. The germline V gene encodes CDR1 MNHEY and CDR2 SMNVEV (reference sequence). The CDR3 DNA sequence: TGTGCCAGCAGTTTAGATATAAGGGGGAACTATGGCTACACCTTC. Protein sequence: CASSLDIRGNYGYTF.

This rearrangement joins TRBV5-8 to TRBJ1-2; 8 bases match TRBD1. V was pared by 8 bases and J by 7 bases, with 22 bases of the junction left unmatched. The CDR3 sequence is 17 residues long. Germline CDR1 and CDR2: SGHTS and YDEGEE. The CDR3 loop is CARSRGRAREVPSGYTF. The CDR3 region has the DNA TGTGCCAGGTCCAGGGGGCGGGCCCGGGAGGTCCCTAGTGGCTACACCTTC.

The V gene is TRBV7-2, the J gene TRBJ1-2, with 7 bases identical to TRBD1. CDR1 SGHTA and CDR2 FQGNSA come from the germline V gene. V lost 0 bases and J lost 4; bases outside the gene matches: 5. This CDR3 has 15 amino acids. Here the CDR3 reads CASSLAGQGGYGYTF. The DNA for the CDR3 is TGTGCCAGCAGCTTAGCGGGCCAGGGGGGCTATGGCTACACCTTC.